This passage covers 15 T cell receptor beta chains from one sample sequenced in a study of blood T cells in healthy people across ages. The second PCR ran roughly 7 to 12 cycles with a sample-barcoded 5' primer and J-beta primers. TCRdb independently ran MiXCR on the 5' RACE reads; one entry per CDR3 protein. In the table there are approximately 490,000 distinct CDR3 sequences, about 24% of which are singletons. These data also formed part of another study, on T cells of mothers and their children.

Sequencing input: blood. Source of these receptors: a boy younger than 18 in good health.

This clonotype was found a few times. The rearrangement links TRBV2 to TRBJ2-5; D not resolved. V was trimmed by 3 bases and J by 7 bases, leaving 12 bases between them. The CDR3 has 13 amino acids. Germline CDR1 and CDR2: SNHLY and FYNNEI. The CDR3 spells CASSDFGGWTQYF. Here the CDR3 DNA reads TGTGCCAGCAGTGATTTCGGTGGATGGACCCAGTACTTC.

The CDR3 nucleotides are TGTGCCAGCAGTTTCACAACTAGCGGGAGGGCCCTCAATGAGCAGTTCTTC. Protein product: CASSFTTSGRALNEQFF. The gene calls are TRBV28 and TRBJ2-1; TRBD2 matches 13 bases. The CDR3 consists of 17 residues. Looked up from germline, CDR1 is MDHEN and CDR2 is SYDVKM. Trimming removed 3 bases from V and 6 bases from J; junction bases left unmatched: 8.

This chain joins TRBV24-1 and TRBJ2-5; D gene unclear. Germline CDR1 reads KGHDR; CDR2 reads SFDVKD. Trimming stripped 4 bases from V and 3 bases from J, with 8 bases between. This CDR3 is 13 amino acids long. This CDR3 reads CATSESWKETQYF. The CDR3 DNA follows: TGTGCCACCAGTGAATCCTGGAAAGAGACCCAGTACTTC.

This clonotype was recorded at least ten times. The V gene is TRBV2, the J gene TRBJ2-5; D is unclear. The CDR3 spans 11 residues. V was shortened by 3 bases and J by 5 bases, with 4 bases between the two germline ends. CDR1 is SNHLY, CDR2 FYNNEI, per germline. The CDR3 region is CASSDWETQYF. The CDR3 nucleotides read TGTGCCAGCAGTGACTGGGAGACCCAGTACTTC.

This rearrangement joins TRBV29-1 to TRBJ2-1; 7 bases are a match to TRBD2. This CDR3 spans 11 amino acids. Germline-derived CDR1 and CDR2 are SQVTM and ANQGSEA. J lost 8 bases, V lost 5 bases, and 3 bases had no gene match. The CDR3 spells CSVTRGDEQFF. CDR3 DNA: TGCAGCGTTACACGGGGGGATGAGCAGTTCTTC.

This clonotype was seen just once. V usage is TRBV2 and J usage is TRBJ2-5; D unresolved. Trimming took 2 bases from V and 6 from J, leaving 7 bases between them. Per the germline V gene, CDR1 is SNHLY and CDR2 is FYNNEI. The CDR3 is made up of 12 amino acids. The CDR3 here is CASSERVKTQYF. The CDR3 DNA follows: TGTGCCAGCAGTGAAAGGGTGAAGACCCAGTACTTC.

The V and J genes are TRBV20-1 and TRBJ2-5, with D perhaps matching TRBD2 (6 bases). The DNA end is a closer match to TRBJ2-1, so the J assignment may be wrong. This CDR3 has 14 residues. Germline V CDR1 and CDR2: DFQATT, SNEGSKA (reference sequence). CDR3 in amino acids: CSATGTPAVNEQFF. CDR3 nucleotide sequence: TGCAGTGCTACCGGGACTCCTGCCGTCAATGAGCAGTTCTTC.

The chain couples TRBV7-3 to TRBJ2-3; D gene ambiguous. CDR3 length: 13 amino acids. Trimming removed 0 bases from V and 5 bases from J, with 6 bases in between. Germline assignment: CDR1 SGHTA and CDR2 FQGTGA. In nucleotides, the CDR3 is TGTGCCAGCAGCTTAACCCCTGGAGATACGCAGTATTTT. The encoded protein is CASSLTPGDTQYF.

On this clonotype: Given a much more abundant clone one base away, this may be a read error. The chain employs TRBV28 and TRBJ1-4; the D gene is possibly TRBD1 (5 bases). CDR3 length: 14 residues. The germline gives CDR1 MDHEN, CDR2 SYDVKM. V was pared by 6 bases and J by 5 bases, with 13 bases between. CDR3 protein: CASSSGWRNEKLFF. CDR3 sequence (DNA): TGTGCCAGCAGCTCAGGGTGGCGAAATGAAAAACTGTTTTTT.

The J gene is TRBJ1-5, the V gene TRBV11-1; D may be TRBD1 (5 bases). Germline V gene lookup returns CDR1 SGHAT and CDR2 FQDESV (reference sequence). CDR3 length: 13 residues. The V end was cut by 3 bases, the J end by 10 bases, with 13 bases between. CDR3 in amino acids: CASSLDDRHPQHF. The CDR3 nucleotides read TGTGCCAGCAGCTTGGACGACAGACACCCCCAGCATTTT.

This rearrangement joins TRBV29-1 to TRBJ2-7, with D perhaps TRBD1 or TRBD2 (5 bases each). Trimming stripped 5 bases from V and 5 bases from J, with 13 bases between. The germline V gene has CDR1 SQVTM and CDR2 ANQGSEA. The CDR3 is 12 residues long. In nucleotides, the CDR3 is TGCAGCGTTTGTGAGGGGCTCGACGAGCAGTACTTC. Translating it yields CSVCEGLDEQYF.

The chain uses TRBV6-2 or TRBV6-3 and TRBJ1-2; TRBD1 matches 7 bases. The V and J ends lost 6 bases and 8 bases, in that order; junction bases with no gene match: 9. Germline-derived CDR1 and CDR2 are MNHEY and SVGEGT. The CDR3 loop spans 13 amino acids. The CDR3 region is CASRAGTARGYTF. CDR3 bases: TGTGCCAGCAGGGCCGGGACAGCGCGAGGCTACACCTTC.

In this sample, this clonotype turned up a few times. This chain links TRBV3-1 with TRBJ1-5; a weak D match, TRBD1 (5 bases). V lost 2 bases and J 3 bases, leaving 14 bases between the germline ends. The CDR3 is 16 residues long. Germline V gives CDR1 LGHDT, CDR2 YNNKEL (reference sequence). The CDR3: CASSQSGTSNNQPQHF. Here the CDR3 DNA reads TGTGCCAGCAGCCAAAGTGGGACGTCGAACAATCAGCCCCAGCATTTT.

The V call is TRBV7-2, the J call TRBJ2-7, with 10 bases identical to TRBD2. The V gene end was trimmed by 4 bases and the J gene end by 7 bases; junction bases not matched to a gene: 10. The CDR3 covers 15 residues. The germline gives CDR1 SGHTA, CDR2 FQGNSA. The CDR3 nucleotides are TGTGCCAGCAGCTGGGGCAGCGGGAGGGCCGAAGAGCAGTACTTC. As protein: CASSWGSGRAEEQYF.

In this sample, this clonotype turned up a few times. The genes are TRBV24-1 and TRBJ2-2; D might be TRBD2 (5 bases). V was clipped by 1 base and J by 2 bases, with 10 bases between them. This CDR3 region has 16 residues. Germline V gene data show CDR1 as KGHDR and CDR2 as SFDVKD. CDR3 protein: CATSDFSRTNTGELFF. The CDR3 nucleotides are TGTGCCACCAGTGATTTCTCCAGGACTAACACCGGGGAGCTGTTTTTT.